This passage covers 4 T cell receptor beta chains from one sample sequenced in a study of CD8 T cells in Susac syndrome. RNA, at about 0.45 to 1 ug, was reverse transcribed with random hexamers. TCRdb analysed the immunoSEQ multiplex PCR reads with MiXCR anew, one entry per CDR3 protein. The table shows about 150,000 distinct CDR3 sequences, with 95% occurring only once. Sequenced input: CD8+ T cells from PBMCs. The receptors here all came from a human donor with multiple sclerosis.

This sequence joins TRBV19 and TRBJ2-3; 11 bases line up with TRBD2. The junction had 7 bases not matched to a gene; V was cut back by 3 bases and J by 2 bases. This CDR3 region has 17 residues. CDR1 LNHDA and CDR2 SQIVND come from the germline V gene (reference sequence). CDR3 in amino acids: CASSIRGLAEITDTQYF. The CDR3, as DNA: TGTGCCAGTAGTATTCGGGGACTAGCGGAGATCACAGATACGCAGTATTTT.

The chain combines TRBV9 with TRBJ2-2; TRBD2 matches 7 bases. With 4 bases clipped from V and 5 bases from J, the junction kept 5 bases outside the gene matches. Germline lookup yields CDR1 SGDLS and CDR2 YYNGEE. This CDR3 is built from 14 residues. In DNA, the CDR3 is TGTGCCAGCAGCCTCTTGGGGGGGACCGGGGAGCTGTTTTTT. This translates into CASSLLGGTGELFF.

The V call is TRBV20-1, the J call TRBJ2-1; perhaps TRBD2 as D (5 bases). The CDR3 extends over 17 amino acids. Between the trimmed V and J ends, which lost 1 base and 7 bases, there was a span of 23 bases. The germline gives CDR1 DFQATT, CDR2 SNEGSKA (reference sequence). The CDR3, as DNA: TGCAGTGCTAGAGTGGCGGGCGCCCTCGTTGCCCTTAATGAGCAGTTCTTC. Translation: CSARVAGALVALNEQFF.

This chain uses TRBV7-2 with TRBJ2-7; TRBD2 might be the D (5 bases). This CDR3 contains 13 residues. Per the germline V gene, CDR1 is SGHTA and CDR2 is FQGNSA. V was pared by 5 bases and J by 2 bases, with 10 bases between. This chain's CDR3 is CASSPQRTYEQYF. The DNA of the CDR3 is TGTGCCAGCAGCCCCCAGCGGACCTACGAGCAGTACTTC.